This entry describes one T cell receptor (beta chain). The antigen is undetermined. The data were obtained in a study of identical twins. The study's findings and limits: Out-of-frame TCR alpha sharing observed in monozygotic twins exceeded model estimates.

The CDR3 covers 15 residues. J was trimmed by 6 bases and V by 3 bases; bases with no gene match: 8. The germline CDR1 and CDR2 sequences are SGHAT and FQNNGV. MiXCR was run by TCRdb on the 5' RACE reads, yielding one entry per CDR3 protein. The table records 750,000 to 950,000 distinct CDR3 sequences, about 12% of them present only once. This sample was also put to use in a study of yellow fever vaccine responses in identical twins.

The TCR was taken from a woman between 18 and 29 years old in good health. The sequenced sample consisted of PBMCs. The V gene is TRBV11-2, the J gene TRBJ2-1; 7 nucleotides align to TRBD1. CDR3 sequence reads: CASSLPGTEFNEQFF. Here the CDR3 DNA reads TGTGCCAGCAGCTTGCCGGGGACAGAGTTCAATGAGCAGTTCTTC.